Following are 11 T cell receptor beta chains from one sample sequenced in a study of blood T cell repertoires in COVID-19. Libraries were prepared by immunoSEQ multiplex PCR; TCRdb keeps only in-frame clonotypes and omits some of them. The sample holds tens of thousands of clones, roughly 85% seen once. The sample consisted of peripheral blood. The receptors here all came from a middle-aged man with COVID-19, enrolled during active disease.

This chain joins TRBV18 and TRBJ1-6; the D gene is possibly TRBD1 (6 bases). The germline CDR1 and CDR2 sequences are KGHSH and LQKENI. The CDR3 runs to 14 residues. The germline V and J ends were trimmed by 4 bases and 7 bases, with 11 bases remaining between them. The CDR3 loop is CASSLGQLNSPLHF. The DNA of the CDR3 is TGTGCCAGCTCACTTGGACAGCTGAATTCACCCCTCCACTTT. Looking up the rest from reference TRBV18 and TRBJ1-6 gives the full variable domain: NAGVMQNPRHLVRRRGQEARLRCSPMKGHSHVYWYRQLPEEGLKFMVYLQKENIIDESGMPKERFSAEFPKEGPSILRIQQVVRGDSAAYFCASSLGQLNSPLHFGNGTRLTVT.

This clone was detected only once. This chain connects TRBV6-5 to TRBJ1-5, with a weak D call TRBD1 (6 bases). The CDR3 extends over 15 amino acids. V lost 6 bases and J lost 2, with 14 bases in between. The V gene's germline CDR1 is MNHEY and CDR2 SVGAGI. CDR3 bases: TGTGCCAGCAGGGGGGGGCAGAGCGGCAATCAGCCCCAGCATTTT. Its protein product is CASRGGQSGNQPQHF.

The CDR3 loop is CSLYYQETQYF. In DNA form, the CDR3 reads TGCAGTTTGTATTACCAAGAGACCCAGTACTTC. The chain links TRBV20-1 to TRBJ2-5; D is uncertain. Per germline, CDR1 DFQATT and CDR2 SNEGSKA (reference sequence). CDR3 size: 11 residues. V lost 8 bases, J lost 0 bases, and 7 bases lay in between.

The chain joins TRBV7-3 to TRBJ2-7; tentative D call: TRBD1 (5 bases). V lost 4 bases, J lost 3 bases, and 13 bases lay in between. Germline values: CDR1 SGHTA, CDR2 FQGTGA. This CDR3 has 14 residues. DNA of the CDR3: TGTGCCAGCAGCTCCGGACAATTCGGCTACGAGCAGTACTTC. It is translated as CASSSGQFGYEQYF.

The chain uses TRBV4-2 and TRBJ2-3; tentatively, D is TRBD2 (6 bases). V dropped 0 bases and J dropped 0 bases, with 13 bases sitting between them. The CDR3 consists of 17 residues. CDR1 is LGHNA, CDR2 YNFKEQ, per germline. This CDR3 reads CASSQDAVAVSTDTQYF. The CDR3 nucleotides are TGTGCCAGCAGCCAAGATGCAGTAGCGGTAAGCACAGATACGCAGTATTTT.

The V call is TRBV19, the J call TRBJ1-2; 8 positions agree with TRBD1. Trimming cost V 3 bases and J 2 bases; bases outside gene matches: 11. The CDR3 length is 17 residues. Germline V lookup: CDR1 LNHDA, CDR2 SQIVND (reference sequence). For the CDR3, the DNA is TGTGCCAGTAGTATCGGAACAGGGGGATTTATCAACTATGGCTACACCTTC. Its translation: CASSIGTGGFINYGYTF. The full variable domain, rest sourced from reference TRBV19 and TRBJ1-2, is DGGITQSPKYLFRKEGQNVTLSCEQNLNHDAMYWYRQDPGQGLRLIYYSQIVNDFQKGDIAEGYSVSREKKESFPLTVTSAQKNPTAFYLCASSIGTGGFINYGYTFGSGTRLTVV.

This chain links TRBV30 with TRBJ2-3; D unclear. V shed 2 bases and J shed 0 bases, with 6 bases lying between them. The germline V gene has CDR1 GTSNPN and CDR2 SVGIG (reference sequence). This CDR3 region has 13 residues. The CDR3 protein is CAWSLGSTDTQYF. The CDR3 DNA reads TGTGCCTGGAGTCTAGGAAGCACAGATACGCAGTATTTT.

The chain is built from TRBV3-1 (or the pseudogene TRBV3-2) and TRBJ2-1, with 15 bases lining up with TRBD2. CDR1 LGHDT and CDR2 YNNKEL come from the germline V gene (reference sequence). The CDR3 length is 16 residues. V was clipped by 4 bases and J by 12 bases; unmatched bases: 10. CDR3 protein: CASSPRTSGGVVGQFF. Here the CDR3 DNA reads TGTGCCAGCAGCCCCCGGACTAGCGGGGGGGTCGTGGGGCAGTTCTTC.

The rearrangement joins TRBV5-6 to TRBJ2-1; maybe TRBD1 (5 bases). Germline CDR1 reads SGHDT; CDR2 reads YYEEEE. The CDR3 is 14 amino acids. V was clipped by 3 bases and J by 7 bases, with 14 bases between them. The CDR3 sequence: CASSSFDRPNEQFF. CDR3 nucleotide sequence: TGTGCCAGCAGCTCCTTCGACAGACCTAATGAGCAGTTCTTC.

V and J are TRBV19 and TRBJ2-7; 14 positions match TRBD2. The CDR3 is 18 amino acids. Per the germline V gene, CDR1 is LNHDA and CDR2 is SQIVND (reference sequence). Unmatched junction bases numbered 9, after V lost 3 bases and J lost 2 bases. CDR3 DNA sequence: TGTGCCAGTAGTATTGGGTCGATGACTAGCGGGAGGGCCTACGAGCAGTACTTC. Amino acids: CASSIGSMTSGRAYEQYF.

In DNA, the CDR3 is TGTGCCAGTAGTACGACAGGGGATAGCAATCAGCCCCAGCATTTT. This gives the protein CASSTTGDSNQPQHF. The chain combines TRBV19 with TRBJ1-5, with 8 bases aligning to TRBD1. Germline V lookup: CDR1 LNHDA, CDR2 SQIVND (reference sequence). Trimming took 4 bases from V and 0 from J; bases not matched to a gene: 2. This CDR3 spans 15 amino acids.